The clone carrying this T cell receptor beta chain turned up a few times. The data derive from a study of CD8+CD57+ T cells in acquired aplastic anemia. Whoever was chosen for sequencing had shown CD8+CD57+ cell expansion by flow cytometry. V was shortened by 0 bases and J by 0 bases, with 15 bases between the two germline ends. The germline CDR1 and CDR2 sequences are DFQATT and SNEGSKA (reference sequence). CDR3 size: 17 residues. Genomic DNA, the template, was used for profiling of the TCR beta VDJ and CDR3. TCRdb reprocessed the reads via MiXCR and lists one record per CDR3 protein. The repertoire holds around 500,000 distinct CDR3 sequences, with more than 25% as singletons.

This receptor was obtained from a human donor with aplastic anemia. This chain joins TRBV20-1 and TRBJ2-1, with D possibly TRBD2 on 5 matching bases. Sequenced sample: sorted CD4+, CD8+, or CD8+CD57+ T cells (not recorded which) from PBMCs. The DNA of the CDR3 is TGCAGTGCTAGAGATCGTAAACGGACTGACTCCTACAATGAGCAGTTCTTC. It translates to CSARDRKRTDSYNEQFF.